The clone carrying this T cell receptor (beta chain) was recorded only once. Those enrolled in Seattle joined during active infection and were followed longitudinally afterward. The data were obtained in a study of blood T cell repertoires in COVID-19. Overall study context: Sites across the United States, Italy and Spain contributed samples from acute and convalescent COVID-19.

The CDR3 has 13 amino acids. In the original analysis: Amplification of reference gene primers provided the estimated nucleated cell counts. Generated by immunoSEQ multiplex PCR, the TCRdb table keeps only in-frame clones and is missing some. The V and J calls and clone size come from that table; D and trimming were worked out from the DNA. The sample lists 40,000 to 55,000 clones, more than 90% occurring once. This TCR derives from a man aged 45-65 years with COVID-19, enrolled during active disease. This rearrangement joins TRBV21-1 to TRBJ2-7; the table's D call TRBD1 went unverified against the DNA. TRBV21-1 is assigned pseudogene status. The sequenced sample was peripheral blood. The CDR3 bases are TGTGCCATCCCGTTGGGGCAAACCTACGAGCAGTACTTC. Its translation: CAIPLGQTYEQYF.